This T cell receptor (beta chain) is from a study of cytomegalovirus exposure and HLA in healthy donors. Of note for this clone: Antigen: not known.

The PCR employed 60 Vbeta primers together with 13 Jbeta primers. Method: immunoSEQ multiplex PCR; TCRdb's copy keeps in-frame clones and lacks some. The sample contains roughly 150,000 clones, approximately 61% of which appear only once. Study outcomes and limitations: It emerged from a later analysis that several of the most significant clusters appeared to be linked to common viral pathogens. Reportedly, a later analysis found an Asian-associated ancestry cluster had fewer N-insertions than the approximately 700-donor mean.

CDR3 length equals 17 residues. The germline CDR1 and CDR2 sequences are SGHTA and FQGNSA. Losses at the gene ends were 4 bases for V and 0 bases for J; bases not matched to a gene: 12. The sequencing input was PBMCs. This receptor was taken from a human donor in good health. The chain uses TRBV7-2 and TRBJ2-7; 7 nucleotides match TRBD2. The CDR3 DNA reads TGTGCCAGCAGCTCCCTGGTGAGCGGGGTGAGCTCCTACGAGCAGTACTTC. Translation: CASSSLVSGVSSYEQYF.